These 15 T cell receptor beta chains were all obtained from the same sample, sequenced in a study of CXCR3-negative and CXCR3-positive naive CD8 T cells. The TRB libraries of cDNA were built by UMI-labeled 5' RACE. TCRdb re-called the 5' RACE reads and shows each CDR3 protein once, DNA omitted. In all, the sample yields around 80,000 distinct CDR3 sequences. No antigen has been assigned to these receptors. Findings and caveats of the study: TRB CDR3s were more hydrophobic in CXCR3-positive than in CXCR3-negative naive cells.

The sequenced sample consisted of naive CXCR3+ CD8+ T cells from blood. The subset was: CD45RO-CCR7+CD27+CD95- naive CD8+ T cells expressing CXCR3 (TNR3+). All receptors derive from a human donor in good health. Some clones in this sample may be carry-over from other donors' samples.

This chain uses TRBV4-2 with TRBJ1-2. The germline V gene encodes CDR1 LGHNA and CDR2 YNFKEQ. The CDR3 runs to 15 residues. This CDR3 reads CASSQERIANCGYTF.

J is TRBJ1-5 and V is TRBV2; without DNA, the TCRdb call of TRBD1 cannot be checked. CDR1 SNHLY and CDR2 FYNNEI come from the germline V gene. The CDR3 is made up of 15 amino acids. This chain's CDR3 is CASSEGQYSNQPQHF.

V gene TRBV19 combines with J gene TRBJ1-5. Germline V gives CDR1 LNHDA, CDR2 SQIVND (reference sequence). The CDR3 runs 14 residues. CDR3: CASSIDPGGEPQHF.

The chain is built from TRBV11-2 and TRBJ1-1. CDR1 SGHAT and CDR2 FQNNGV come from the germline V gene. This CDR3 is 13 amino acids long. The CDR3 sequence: CASSHTGGTEAFF.

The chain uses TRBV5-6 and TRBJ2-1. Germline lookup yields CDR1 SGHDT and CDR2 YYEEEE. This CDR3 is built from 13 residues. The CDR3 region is CASSVQVNGEQFF.

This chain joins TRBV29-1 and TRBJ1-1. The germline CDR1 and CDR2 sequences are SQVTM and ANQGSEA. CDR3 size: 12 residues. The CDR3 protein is CSVGGLFNEAFF. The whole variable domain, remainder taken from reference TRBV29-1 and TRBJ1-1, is SAVISQKPSRDICQRGTSLTIQCQVDSQVTMMFWYRQQPGQSLTLIATANQGSEATYESGFVIDKFPISRPNLTFSTLTVSNMSPEDSSIYLCSVGGLFNEAFFGQGTRLTVV.

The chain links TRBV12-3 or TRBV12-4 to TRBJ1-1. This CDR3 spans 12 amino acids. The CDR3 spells CASSPRNTEAFF.

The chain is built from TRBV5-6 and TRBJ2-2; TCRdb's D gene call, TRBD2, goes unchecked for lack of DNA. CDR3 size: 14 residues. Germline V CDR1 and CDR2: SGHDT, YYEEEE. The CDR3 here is CASGNGGSPGELFF.

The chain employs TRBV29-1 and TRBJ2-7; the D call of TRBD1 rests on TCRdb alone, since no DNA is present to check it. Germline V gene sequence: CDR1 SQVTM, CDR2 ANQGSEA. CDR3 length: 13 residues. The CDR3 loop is CSVTGGTADEQYF.

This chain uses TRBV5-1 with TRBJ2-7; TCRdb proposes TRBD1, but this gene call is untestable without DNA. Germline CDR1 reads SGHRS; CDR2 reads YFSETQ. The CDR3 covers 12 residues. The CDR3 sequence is CASSLTGREQYF.

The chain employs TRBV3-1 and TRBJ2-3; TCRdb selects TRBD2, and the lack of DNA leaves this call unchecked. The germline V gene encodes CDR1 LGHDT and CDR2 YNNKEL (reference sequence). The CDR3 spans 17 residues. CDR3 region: CASSQDFLAGSTDTQYF.

CDR3 amino acids: CASSLGRGTEAFF. The J gene is TRBJ1-1, the V gene TRBV12-3 or TRBV12-4; no DNA is available, so the TRBD1 call from TCRdb remains unchecked. The CDR3 totals 13 residues.

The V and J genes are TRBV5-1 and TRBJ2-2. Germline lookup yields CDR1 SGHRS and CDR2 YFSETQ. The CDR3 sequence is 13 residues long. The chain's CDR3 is CASSLVVTGELFF. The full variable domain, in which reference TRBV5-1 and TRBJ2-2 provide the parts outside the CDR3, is KAGVTQTPRYLIKTRGQQVTLSCSPISGHRSVSWYQQTPGQGLQFLFEYFSETQRNKGNFPGRFSGRQFSNSRSEMNVSTLELGDSALYLCASSLVVTGELFFGEGSRLTVL.

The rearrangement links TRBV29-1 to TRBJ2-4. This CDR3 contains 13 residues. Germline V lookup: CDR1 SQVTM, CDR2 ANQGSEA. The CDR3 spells CSVWGTEENIQYF.

CDR3 residues: CASTGQGPAKNIQYF. This sequence joins TRBV25-1 and TRBJ2-4; TCRdb's assignment of TRBD1 cannot be checked, as there is no DNA. The CDR3 runs 15 residues. Germline values: CDR1 MGHDK, CDR2 SYGVNS.